This is a list of T cell receptor beta chains from one sample in a study of cytomegalovirus exposure and HLA in healthy donors. The data were produced by immunoSEQ multiplex PCR, yet TCRdb's version contains in-frame clones alone and is incomplete. The table records about 190,000 clones, approximately 82% of them present only once. Material for sequencing was PBMCs. The receptors shown here come from a woman aged 18-29 years in good health and CMV-seropositive. The CDR3 runs from the conserved cysteine through the conserved F or W. The D gene is left open where the match is weak. Size is stated for part of the rows, as once, few or many counts, or as a class when the clone is expanded.

TRBD1 | - | 15 | TRBJ2-1 | TRBV7-9 | TGTGCCAGCAGCTTAGAGTTGGACAGGGGGAATGAGCAGTTCTTC | CASSLELDRGNEQFF
- | - | 13 | TRBJ2-1 | TRBV29-1 | TGCAGCGTTGAAAATACTCCCTCAGGGGAGCAGTTCTTC | CSVENTPSGEQFF
- | - | 16 | TRBJ2-1 | TRBV6-5 | TGTGCCAGCAGTTACGAGGGCGGAAGCTCCTACAATGAGCAGTTCTTC | CASSYEGGSSYNEQFF
TRBD2 | - | 16 | TRBJ2-3 | TRBV11-3 | TGTGCCAGCAGCTTGGATGGTAGCGGGGATGCAGATACGCAGTATTTT | CASSLDGSGDADTQYF
- | - | 15 | TRBJ1-1 | TRBV6-5 | TGTGCCAGCAGTTTCCCAGGAGGAGGGAACACTGAAGCTTTCTTT | CASSFPGGGNTEAFF
TRBD1 | - | 13 | TRBJ1-2 | TRBV2 | TGTGCCAGCAGTGGGGACAGGGGGAGTGGCTACACCTTC | CASSGDRGSGYTF
- | - | 12 | TRBJ1-1 | TRBV10-2 | TGCGCCAGCAGACAACAGGGAACTGAAGCTTTCTTT | CASRQQGTEAFF
- | - | 16 | TRBJ1-4 | TRBV1 | TGCACCAGCAGCCAAGGTGTTCGGGAAACTAATGAAAAACTGTTTTTT | CTSSQGVRETNEKLFF
- | once | 14 | TRBJ2-1 | TRBV5-5 | TGTGCCAGCAGCTGGGCCCAGGGTCCCAATGAGCAGTTCTTC | CASSWAQGPNEQFF
- | - | 12 | TRBJ2-3 | TRBV2 | TGTGCTATCAGGATGTGGACAGATACGCAGTATTTT | CAIRMWTDTQYF
- | few | 11 | TRBJ1-2 | TRBV9 | TGTGCCAGCAGCGGACAGGAAGGCTACACCTTC | CASSGQEGYTF
TRBD2 | - | 14 | TRBJ2-5 | TRBV7-9 | TGTGCCAGCAGCCCGAGCGGGGGCCAAGAGACCCAGTACTTC | CASSPSGGQETQYF
- | - | 15 | TRBJ1-1 | TRBV19 | TGTGCCAGTATCCCACGGGGTTACCTGAACACTGAAGCTTTCTTT | CASIPRGYLNTEAFF
- | - | 13 | TRBJ2-3 | TRBV27 | TGTGCCAGCAGTTCACAGAGCACAGATACGCAGTATTTT | CASSSQSTDTQYF
TRBD2 | - | 17 | TRBJ2-1 | TRBV28 | TGTGCCAGCAGTTTAACCCTAGCGGGGGGTCTTGACAATGAGCAGTTCTTC | CASSLTLAGGLDNEQFF
- | - | 16 | TRBJ1-6 | TRBV15 | TGTGCCACCAGCAGAGATTATGCAGAAACATATTCACCCCTCCACTTT | CATSRDYAETYSPLHF
- | - | 14 | TRBJ2-5 | TRBV2 | TGTGCCAGCCCGGCGTCTGACTCGTCAGAGACCCAGTACTTC | CASPASDSSETQYF